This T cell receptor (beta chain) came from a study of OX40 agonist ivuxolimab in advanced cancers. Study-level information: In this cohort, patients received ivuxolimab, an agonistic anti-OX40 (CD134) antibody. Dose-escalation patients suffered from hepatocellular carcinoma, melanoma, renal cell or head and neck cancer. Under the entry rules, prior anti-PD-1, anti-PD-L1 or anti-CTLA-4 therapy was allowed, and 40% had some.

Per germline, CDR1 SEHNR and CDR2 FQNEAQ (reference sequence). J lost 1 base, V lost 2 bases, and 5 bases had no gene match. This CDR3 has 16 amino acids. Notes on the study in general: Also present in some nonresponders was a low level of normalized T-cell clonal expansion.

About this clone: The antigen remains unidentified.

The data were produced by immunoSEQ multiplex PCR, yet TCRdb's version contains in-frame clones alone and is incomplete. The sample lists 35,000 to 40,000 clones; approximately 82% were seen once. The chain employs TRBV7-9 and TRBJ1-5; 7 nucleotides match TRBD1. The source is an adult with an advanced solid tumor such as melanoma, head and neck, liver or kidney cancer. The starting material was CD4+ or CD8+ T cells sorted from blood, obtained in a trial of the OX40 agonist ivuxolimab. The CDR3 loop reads CASSLKGGESNQPQHF. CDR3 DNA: TGTGCCAGCAGCTTAAAAGGGGGCGAGAGCAATCAGCCCCAGCATTTT.